This T cell receptor beta chain comes out of a study of cytotoxic CD8 clonotypes in ibrutinib-treated CLL. Study background: Each sample contained, on average, around 250,000 productive templates and tens of thousands of productive rearrangements. The study, taken as a whole, reports: An increase in clonality occurred at ibrutinib response, followed by a return toward baseline at progression.

On this clone: The antigen is not known.

The V segment lost 0 bases and the J segment 1 base; nucleotides outside the gene matches: 7. This CDR3 has 17 residues. The V gene's germline CDR1 is SNHLY and CDR2 FYNNEI. Investigators sought sequencing depths of between 1 in 200,000 and 1 in 1 million T cells. Here immunoSEQ multiplex PCR was the method, and the copy in TCRdb shows in-frame clones only, minus some. The sample has 70,000 to 80,000 clones, around 84% seen once. V and J are TRBV2 and TRBJ2-3; TRBD2 aligns across 7 bases. The sequenced sample was PBMCs, obtained at disease progression, from a patient treated with ibrutinib. This TCR derives from a human donor with chronic lymphocytic leukemia. CDR3 residues: CASSEASSGRRTDTQYF. The CDR3 DNA reads TGTGCCAGCAGTGAAGCCTCTAGCGGTCGACGCACAGATACGCAGTATTTT.